A selection of T cell receptor beta chains follows, all from one sample in a study of T cells in Graves' hyperthyroidism and ophthalmopathy. TCRdb re-called the multiplex PCR reads through MiXCR, storing one row per CDR3 protein. Seen here are 300,000 to 400,000 distinct CDR3 sequences, about 12% observed once, and the top ten hold roughly 9.2%. What was sequenced was blood. The receptor set was obtained from a young woman with Graves' hyperthyroidism. The CDR3 runs from the conserved cysteine through the conserved F or W. The D gene is left open where the match is weak. Size is stated for part of the rows, as once, few or many counts, or as a class when the clone is expanded.

J gene: TRBJ2-7; V gene: TRBV20-1; CDR3 length: 17; clone size: NA; D gene: TRBD1; CDR3 protein: CSARVEGGTVSSYEQYF; CDR3 DNA: TGCAGTGCTAGGGTTGAGGGTGGGACAGTTAGCTCCTACGAGCAGTACTTC
J gene: TRBJ1-2; V gene: TRBV7-2; CDR3 length: 16; clone size: few; D gene: NA; CDR3 protein: CASSFQAGGQTVGDTF; CDR3 DNA: TGTGCCAGCAGCTTCCAGGCCGGAGGACAGACGGTCGGTGACACCTTC
J gene: TRBJ2-5; V gene: TRBV5-8; CDR3 length: 19; clone size: many; D gene: NA; CDR3 protein: CANPPPRGGSVFWQVTQYF; CDR3 DNA: TGTGCCAACCCGCCCCCCAGGGGAGGATCCGTCTTTTGGCAAGTGACCCAGTACTTC
J gene: TRBJ2-7; V gene: TRBV5-1; CDR3 length: 15; clone size: NA; D gene: NA; CDR3 protein: CASSLVPRKGYEQYF; CDR3 DNA: TGCGCCAGCAGCTTGGTACCAAGGAAAGGCTACGAGCAGTACTTC
J gene: TRBJ1-2; V gene: TRBV24-1; CDR3 length: 12; clone size: few; D gene: NA; CDR3 protein: CATSEGNYGYTF; CDR3 DNA: TGTGCCACCAGTGAGGGAAACTATGGCTACACCTTC
J gene: TRBJ1-1; V gene: TRBV14; CDR3 length: 15; clone size: many; D gene: TRBD1; CDR3 protein: CASSFRTGSNTEAFF; CDR3 DNA: TGTGCCAGCAGCTTTCGGACAGGCTCAAACACTGAAGCTTTCTTT
J gene: TRBJ2-1; V gene: TRBV5-1; CDR3 length: 16; clone size: many; D gene: TRBD1; CDR3 protein: CASSLGGTGSHNEQFF; CDR3 DNA: TGCGCCAGCAGCTTGGGGGGGACAGGGAGTCACAATGAGCAGTTCTTC
J gene: TRBJ2-2; V gene: TRBV20-1; CDR3 length: 18; clone size: many; D gene: TRBD2; CDR3 protein: CSARDAGLADIVAGELFF; CDR3 DNA: TGCAGTGCTAGAGACGCGGGGCTAGCGGACATCGTCGCCGGGGAGCTGTTTTTT
J gene: TRBJ1-5; V gene: TRBV28; CDR3 length: 16; clone size: many; D gene: NA; CDR3 protein: CASSSGLAGFTDTQHF; CDR3 DNA: TGTGCCAGCAGTTCGGGACTAGCGGGTTTCACAGATACGCAGCATTTT
J gene: TRBJ1-2; V gene: TRBV6-1; CDR3 length: 16; clone size: many; D gene: NA; CDR3 protein: CASSEEAAGVGYGYTF; CDR3 DNA: TGTGCCAGCAGTGAAGAGGCGGCGGGGGTAGGCTATGGCTACACCTTC
J gene: TRBJ1-6; V gene: TRBV19; CDR3 length: 14; clone size: NA; D gene: NA; CDR3 protein: CASSEISYNSPLHF; CDR3 DNA: TGTGCCAGTAGCGAGATTTCCTATAATTCACCCCTCCACTTT
J gene: TRBJ1-1; V gene: TRBV3-1; CDR3 length: 15; clone size: many; D gene: TRBD1; CDR3 protein: CASSAESGTVGEAFF; CDR3 DNA: TGTGCCAGCAGCGCTGAGTCCGGGACAGTGGGTGAAGCTTTCTTT
J gene: TRBJ2-7; V gene: TRBV6-1; CDR3 length: 16; clone size: many; D gene: TRBD2; CDR3 protein: CASSRESGRKSYEQYF; CDR3 DNA: TGTGCCAGCAGTCGCGAAAGCGGGAGGAAGTCCTACGAGCAGTACTTC
J gene: TRBJ1-1; V gene: TRBV20-1; CDR3 length: 13; clone size: many; D gene: NA; CDR3 protein: CSAILDSNTEAFF; CDR3 DNA: TGCAGTGCTATACTCGACAGTAACACTGAAGCTTTCTTT
J gene: TRBJ1-2; V gene: TRBV20-1; CDR3 length: 12; clone size: NA; D gene: TRBD1; CDR3 protein: CSTRDRVDGYTF; CDR3 DNA: TGCAGTACAAGGGACAGGGTGGATGGCTACACCTTC
J gene: TRBJ1-5; V gene: TRBV15; CDR3 length: 17; clone size: NA; D gene: NA; CDR3 protein: CATSRDLSGGLGQPQHF; CDR3 DNA: TGTGCCACCAGCAGAGATCTGTCGGGGGGCTTGGGTCAGCCCCAGCATTTT
J gene: TRBJ2-3; V gene: TRBV18; CDR3 length: 16; clone size: many; D gene: NA; CDR3 protein: CASSPGLGGRTDTQYF; CDR3 DNA: TGTGCCAGCTCACCAGGACTGGGCGGACGCACAGATACGCAGTATTTT
J gene: TRBJ2-4; V gene: TRBV7-2; CDR3 length: 17; clone size: many; D gene: NA; CDR3 protein: CASSPARPSRLWDIQYF; CDR3 DNA: TGTGCCAGCAGCCCAGCCCGGCCCAGCCGTTTATGGGACATTCAGTACTTC
J gene: TRBJ2-1; V gene: TRBV4-3; CDR3 length: 16; clone size: many; D gene: TRBD1; CDR3 protein: CASSPRTGSSYNEQFF; CDR3 DNA: TGCGCCAGCAGCCCTAGGACAGGGAGCTCCTACAATGAGCAGTTCTTC
J gene: TRBJ1-5; V gene: TRBV20-1; CDR3 length: 12; clone size: many; D gene: NA; CDR3 protein: CSARDWEEPQHF; CDR3 DNA: TGCAGTGCTAGGGACTGGGAGGAGCCCCAGCATTTT
J gene: TRBJ1-6; V gene: TRBV19; CDR3 length: 13; clone size: NA; D gene: NA; CDR3 protein: CASSGRQSSPLQF; CDR3 DNA: TGTGCCAGTAGTGGCAGACAGAGTTCACCCCTCCAGTTT
J gene: TRBJ1-5; V gene: TRBV20-1; CDR3 length: 12; clone size: many; D gene: NA; CDR3 protein: CSATGANQPQHF; CDR3 DNA: TGCAGTGCTACAGGGGCCAATCAGCCCCAGCATTTT
J gene: TRBJ2-3; V gene: TRBV5-1; CDR3 length: 13; clone size: few; D gene: NA; CDR3 protein: CASGSQIGDTQYF; CDR3 DNA: TGCGCCAGCGGCAGCCAGATCGGCGATACGCAGTATTTT
J gene: TRBJ1-1; V gene: TRBV29-1; CDR3 length: 12; clone size: many; D gene: NA; CDR3 protein: CSVVSTYTEAFF; CDR3 DNA: TGCAGCGTTGTTTCGACCTACACTGAAGCTTTCTTT
J gene: TRBJ2-2; V gene: TRBV11-1; CDR3 length: 14; clone size: many; D gene: NA; CDR3 protein: CASSRTENTGELFF; CDR3 DNA: TGTGCCAGCAGCCGGACAGAAAACACCGGGGAGCTGTTTTTT
J gene: TRBJ2-1; V gene: TRBV3-1; CDR3 length: 15; clone size: NA; D gene: TRBD2; CDR3 protein: CASSQAAGPYNEQFF; CDR3 DNA: TGTGCCAGCAGCCAGGCAGCGGGGCCCTACAATGAGCAGTTCTTC
J gene: TRBJ2-4; V gene: TRBV12-3/TRBV12-4; CDR3 length: 17; clone size: NA; D gene: NA; CDR3 protein: CASSLGGGAWGKNIQYF; CDR3 DNA: TGTGCCAGCAGTTTGGGAGGGGGGGCCTGGGGCAAAAACATTCAGTACTTC
J gene: TRBJ2-5; V gene: TRBV10-3; CDR3 length: 16; clone size: NA; D gene: TRBD2; CDR3 protein: CAISNTLAGEQETQYF; CDR3 DNA: TGTGCCATCAGTAACACCTTAGCGGGGGAGCAAGAGACCCAGTACTTC
J gene: TRBJ2-3; V gene: TRBV20-1; CDR3 length: 14; clone size: NA; D gene: NA; CDR3 protein: CNVTGPSGKDTQYF; CDR3 DNA: TGCAATGTAACAGGGCCTTCAGGGAAGGATACGCAGTATTTT
J gene: TRBJ2-5; V gene: TRBV7-8; CDR3 length: 18; clone size: many; D gene: NA; CDR3 protein: CASSLEGVGIRFRETQYF; CDR3 DNA: TGTGCCAGCAGCTTAGAGGGAGTAGGCATCCGGTTCAGAGAGACCCAGTACTTC
J gene: TRBJ2-7; V gene: TRBV4-3; CDR3 length: 17; clone size: few; D gene: NA; CDR3 protein: CASSLQLDPPHSYEQYF; CDR3 DNA: TGCGCCAGCAGCCTGCAGCTCGATCCGCCTCACTCCTACGAGCAGTACTTC
J gene: TRBJ1-2; V gene: TRBV19; CDR3 length: 17; clone size: NA; D gene: TRBD1; CDR3 protein: CASSPVGQGVLNYGYTF; CDR3 DNA: TGTGCCAGTAGTCCCGTGGGACAGGGAGTCCTAAACTATGGCTACACCTTC
J gene: TRBJ2-3; V gene: TRBV4-1; CDR3 length: 15; clone size: many; D gene: NA; CDR3 protein: CASSQVSTGADTQYF; CDR3 DNA: TGCGCCAGCAGCCAAGTTTCGACGGGGGCAGATACGCAGTATTTT
J gene: TRBJ2-5; V gene: TRBV12-3/TRBV12-4; CDR3 length: 13; clone size: many; D gene: NA; CDR3 protein: CASSATRFETQYF; CDR3 DNA: TGTGCCAGCAGTGCCACGCGGTTCGAGACCCAGTACTTC
J gene: TRBJ2-7; V gene: TRBV6-1; CDR3 length: 14; clone size: few; D gene: TRBD1; CDR3 protein: CASSYSQGQSEQYF; CDR3 DNA: TGTGCCAGCAGTTATTCACAGGGGCAGAGCGAGCAGTACTTC
J gene: TRBJ1-1; V gene: TRBV5-1; CDR3 length: 15; clone size: many; D gene: NA; CDR3 protein: CASSLAKGQGSEAFF; CDR3 DNA: TGCGCCAGCAGCTTGGCCAAAGGGCAGGGCTCTGAAGCTTTCTTT
J gene: TRBJ1-1; V gene: TRBV2; CDR3 length: 13; clone size: once; D gene: NA; CDR3 protein: CASSVQQGPEAFF; CDR3 DNA: TGTGCCAGCAGTGTACAACAGGGCCCTGAAGCTTTCTTT
J gene: TRBJ1-5; V gene: TRBV2; CDR3 length: 14; clone size: many; D gene: NA; CDR3 protein: CASGVGVHNQPQHF; CDR3 DNA: TGTGCCAGCGGAGTCGGGGTCCACAATCAGCCCCAGCATTTT
J gene: TRBJ2-7; V gene: TRBV12-3/TRBV12-4; CDR3 length: 13; clone size: many; D gene: NA; CDR3 protein: CASTLAESYEQYF; CDR3 DNA: TGTGCCAGCACATTGGCTGAATCCTACGAGCAGTACTTC
J gene: TRBJ1-6; V gene: TRBV20-1; CDR3 length: 14; clone size: NA; D gene: NA; CDR3 protein: CSAGPVLQNSPLHF; CDR3 DNA: TGCAGTGCCGGACCCGTACTACAGAATTCACCCCTCCACTTT